In its sample, the clone carrying this TCR beta chain was seen a few times. As yet, its antigen is unknown. The sample belongs to a study of beta chain features in type 1 diabetes. Expressed TCRB transcripts were sequenced because the isolated RNA had all been reverse transcribed beforehand. Profiled with immunoSEQ multiplex PCR; TCRdb holds only in-frame clones, not every one. The data show 640,000 or so clones, over 11% seen once. Trimming pared 3 bases from V and 7 bases from J, leaving 13 bases between. Germline lookup yields CDR1 SGHRS and CDR2 YFSETQ. The CDR3 is 14 amino acids. Findings and caveats of the study: Type 1 diabetes patients had TCRB CDR3s that were shorter (moderately but significantly so) in all four CD4+ subsets.

The sample taken for sequencing was naive CD4+ T cells from blood. The chain couples TRBV5-1 to TRBJ1-4; D uncertain. The TCR was taken from a man aged 18 to 30 with type 1 diabetes. CDR3 bases: TGCGCCAGCAGCTCAATCCTGGAGGGTGAAAAACTGTTTTTT. It yields the protein CASSSILEGEKLFF.